Listed below are T cell receptor beta chains from one sample, sequenced in a study of blood T cells in healthy people across ages. TCRdb redid the calling of the 5' RACE reads with MiXCR, one entry per CDR3 protein. The data contain about 940,000 distinct CDR3 sequences, about 48% of them singletons. The specimen sequenced was blood. These receptors all come from a man aged 25-40 years in good health. Each CDR3 is given with its conserved first and last residue. Each record gives: J gene, D gene, clone size, V gene, CDR3 DNA, CDR3 protein. D genes are given only for firm matches. Size tells how often a clone was seen (once, few, many) or the class of an expanded clone, and some rows leave it out.

J gene: TRBJ2-3; D gene: -; clone size: -; V gene: TRBV29-1; CDR3 DNA: TGCAGCGTTGAAGATCTTAAGGGAATGAGCACAGATACGCAGTATTTT; CDR3 protein: CSVEDLKGMSTDTQYF
J gene: TRBJ2-5; D gene: TRBD2; clone size: -; V gene: TRBV7-8; CDR3 DNA: TGTGCCAGCAGCTTAGTTGGAGCGGGGGCATACAATGAGCAGTACTTC; CDR3 protein: CASSLVGAGAYNEQYF
J gene: TRBJ2-2; D gene: -; clone size: -; V gene: TRBV4-2; CDR3 DNA: TGTGCCAGCAGGGGAAGGTCTACGAACACCGGGGAGCTGTTTTTT; CDR3 protein: CASRGRSTNTGELFF
J gene: TRBJ1-4; D gene: -; clone size: few; V gene: TRBV6-2/TRBV6-3; CDR3 DNA: TGTGCCAGCAGCGAAGGACGGATTAATGAAAAACTGTTTTTT; CDR3 protein: CASSEGRINEKLFF
J gene: TRBJ2-7; D gene: TRBD1; clone size: few; V gene: TRBV29-1; CDR3 DNA: TGCAGCGTTAGGGACAGGGCGTTCTACGAGCAGTACTTC; CDR3 protein: CSVRDRAFYEQYF
J gene: TRBJ1-1; D gene: -; clone size: few; V gene: TRBV29-1; CDR3 DNA: TGCAGCGCCATGCTTGCAGAGAACACTGAAGCTTTCTTT; CDR3 protein: CSAMLAENTEAFF
J gene: TRBJ1-4; D gene: -; clone size: -; V gene: TRBV7-2; CDR3 DNA: TGTGCCAGCAGCCCTTCAACAAGGAACCCTAATGAAAAACTGTTTTTT; CDR3 protein: CASSPSTRNPNEKLFF
J gene: TRBJ2-1; D gene: -; clone size: -; V gene: TRBV20-1; CDR3 DNA: TGCAGTGCTAGAGATAGGGAGAGCTCCTACAATGAGCAGTTCTTC; CDR3 protein: CSARDRESSYNEQFF
J gene: TRBJ2-5; D gene: -; clone size: -; V gene: TRBV25-1; CDR3 DNA: TGTGCCAGCAGTGAATTTGGCAGGTGGAAGGGGACCCAGTACTTC; CDR3 protein: CASSEFGRWKGTQYF
J gene: TRBJ2-7; D gene: -; clone size: many; V gene: TRBV6-6; CDR3 DNA: TGTGCCAGCAGTTCGCCAGGGTTCTACGAGCAGTACTTC; CDR3 protein: CASSSPGFYEQYF
J gene: TRBJ1-5; D gene: -; clone size: -; V gene: TRBV7-2; CDR3 DNA: TGTGCCAGCGGCTTCCGGAATAATCAGCCCCAGCATTTT; CDR3 protein: CASGFRNNQPQHF
J gene: TRBJ2-2; D gene: -; clone size: -; V gene: TRBV27; CDR3 DNA: TGTGCCAGTTCAAAGAGCTTCAACACCGGGGAGCTGTTTTTT; CDR3 protein: CASSKSFNTGELFF
J gene: TRBJ2-1; D gene: -; clone size: -; V gene: TRBV4-1; CDR3 DNA: TGCGCCAACAGCCCACCCTCCGCGTCCGTGCAGTTCTTC; CDR3 protein: CANSPPSASVQFF
J gene: TRBJ2-7; D gene: TRBD1; clone size: few; V gene: TRBV4-1; CDR3 DNA: TGCGCCAGCAGCCAAGAGTCGGGACAGGCAACTTACTACGAGCAGTACTTC; CDR3 protein: CASSQESGQATYYEQYF
J gene: TRBJ2-3; D gene: -; clone size: -; V gene: TRBV6-1; CDR3 DNA: TGTGCCAGCAGTGAAGACCCAGGGGAAGATACGCAGTATTTT; CDR3 protein: CASSEDPGEDTQYF
J gene: TRBJ1-6; D gene: -; clone size: -; V gene: TRBV12-3/TRBV12-4; CDR3 DNA: TGTGCCAGCAGTCCGGGACGGATAAATTCACCCCTCCACTTT; CDR3 protein: CASSPGRINSPLHF
J gene: TRBJ2-7; D gene: TRBD1; clone size: few; V gene: TRBV4-3; CDR3 DNA: TGCGCCAGCAGCCAAGGCCGACAGGGGATATACGAGCAGTACTTC; CDR3 protein: CASSQGRQGIYEQYF
J gene: TRBJ2-6; D gene: -; clone size: -; V gene: TRBV5-1; CDR3 DNA: TGCGCCAGCAGCCTACAAACTCCAGGGACCGGGGCCAACGTCCTGACTTTC; CDR3 protein: CASSLQTPGTGANVLTF
J gene: TRBJ2-3; D gene: TRBD1; clone size: -; V gene: TRBV10-3; CDR3 DNA: TGTGCCATCAGTCTGGGACAGCCGTTTAGCACAGATACGCAGTATTTT; CDR3 protein: CAISLGQPFSTDTQYF
J gene: TRBJ2-3; D gene: -; clone size: few; V gene: TRBV6-6; CDR3 DNA: TGTGCCAGCAGTACTGCCCTCACAGATACGCAGTATTTT; CDR3 protein: CASSTALTDTQYF
J gene: TRBJ1-5; D gene: -; clone size: -; V gene: TRBV6-5; CDR3 DNA: TGTGCCAGCAGTTATGGGAGCGGTCAGCCCCAGCATTTT; CDR3 protein: CASSYGSGQPQHF
J gene: TRBJ1-4; D gene: -; clone size: once; V gene: TRBV10-3; CDR3 DNA: TGTGCCATCAGTGAGTCTGGTTCCGGGGAAAAACTGTTTTTT; CDR3 protein: CAISESGSGEKLFF
J gene: TRBJ1-6; D gene: TRBD1; clone size: -; V gene: TRBV28; CDR3 DNA: TGTGCCAGCACTCAGGGGGCAGGGTACTCACCCCTCCACTTT; CDR3 protein: CASTQGAGYSPLHF
J gene: TRBJ1-5; D gene: -; clone size: -; V gene: TRBV3-1; CDR3 DNA: TGTGCCAGCAGCCAGGGGGACGGAGGCAATCAGCCCCAGCATTTT; CDR3 protein: CASSQGDGGNQPQHF
J gene: TRBJ2-1; D gene: -; clone size: -; V gene: TRBV6-2/TRBV6-3; CDR3 DNA: TGTGCCAGCAGTAGCGACAGGCGCAATGAGCAGTTCTTC; CDR3 protein: CASSSDRRNEQFF
J gene: TRBJ2-4; D gene: TRBD1; clone size: -; V gene: TRBV10-3; CDR3 DNA: TGTGCCATCAGTGTTGGGACAGGGGGCGAACTAGCCAAAAACATTCAGTACTTC; CDR3 protein: CAISVGTGGELAKNIQYF
J gene: TRBJ1-2; D gene: -; clone size: many; V gene: TRBV9; CDR3 DNA: TGTGCCAGCAGCGTTAACTATGGCTACACCTTC; CDR3 protein: CASSVNYGYTF
J gene: TRBJ1-2; D gene: -; clone size: few; V gene: TRBV25-1; CDR3 DNA: TGTGCCAGCAGTGAGGCTGGCAGCCCGGGCTACACCTTC; CDR3 protein: CASSEAGSPGYTF
J gene: TRBJ2-3; D gene: -; clone size: -; V gene: TRBV5-1; CDR3 DNA: TGCGCCAGCAGCCCCGGCGCGCTAGACCGCACAGATCAGTATTTT; CDR3 protein: CASSPGALDRTDQYF
J gene: TRBJ2-1; D gene: TRBD2; clone size: -; V gene: TRBV6-1; CDR3 DNA: TGTGCCAGCAGTGATGGTATGAGCGGGGGGACGAATGAGCAGTTCTTC; CDR3 protein: CASSDGMSGGTNEQFF
J gene: TRBJ1-1; D gene: -; clone size: -; V gene: TRBV7-6; CDR3 DNA: TGTGCCAGCAGCTTAGCGACCGGCAGCTACACTGAAGCTTTCTTT; CDR3 protein: CASSLATGSYTEAFF